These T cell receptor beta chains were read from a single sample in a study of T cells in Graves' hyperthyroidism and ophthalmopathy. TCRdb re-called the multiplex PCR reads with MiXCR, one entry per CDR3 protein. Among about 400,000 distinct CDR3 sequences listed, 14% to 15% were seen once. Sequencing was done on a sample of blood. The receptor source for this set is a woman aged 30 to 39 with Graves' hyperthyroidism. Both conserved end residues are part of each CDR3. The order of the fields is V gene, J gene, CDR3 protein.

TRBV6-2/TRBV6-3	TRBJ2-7	CASRPGPGRIVHEQYF
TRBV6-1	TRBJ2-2	CASDDQGVRTGELFF
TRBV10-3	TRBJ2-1	CAITSSPGQGVYNEQFF
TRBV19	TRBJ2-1	CASSGQGGLYNKQFF
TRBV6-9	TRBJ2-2	CASSFLRTVVPNTGELFF
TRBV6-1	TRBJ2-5	CASSYAGQETQYF
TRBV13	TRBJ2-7	CATRGSSGSYEQYF
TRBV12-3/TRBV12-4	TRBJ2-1	CASSWGGRIINEQFF
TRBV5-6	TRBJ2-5	CASSLGQLQETRYF
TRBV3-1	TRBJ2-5	CASSLRDPFQETQYF
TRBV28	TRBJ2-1	CASTFGSPYNEQFF
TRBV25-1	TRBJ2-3	CASSEYRGTDTQYF
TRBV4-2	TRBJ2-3	CASSQGAESLDTQYF
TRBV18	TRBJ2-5	CASSPRRGPETQYF
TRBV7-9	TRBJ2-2	CASSLPLASGATNTGELFF
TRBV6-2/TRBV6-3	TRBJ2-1	CASNRLAGAYNEQFF
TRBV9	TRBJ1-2	CASSLGRNGPLYGYTF
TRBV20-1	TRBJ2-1	CSASRNQGSNEQFF
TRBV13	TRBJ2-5	CASSLFRGTQYF
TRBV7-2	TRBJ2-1	CASSFDRDSYNEQFF
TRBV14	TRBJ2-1	CASSPPGHSYNEQFF
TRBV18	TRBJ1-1	CASSLQGSTNTEAFF
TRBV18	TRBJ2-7	CASSAPLDSRDEQYF
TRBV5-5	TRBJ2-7	CASSTLAGNEQYF
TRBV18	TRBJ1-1	CASSPLTGQNTEAFF
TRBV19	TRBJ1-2	CASSIGQRYGYTF
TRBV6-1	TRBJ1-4	CASSEAQVTLLADEKLFF
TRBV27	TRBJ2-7	CASRAFTSYEQYF
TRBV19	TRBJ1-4	CARRTSNEKLFF
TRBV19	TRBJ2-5	CASRLAGQETQYF
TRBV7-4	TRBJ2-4	CASSLALFPPGHRAKNIQYF
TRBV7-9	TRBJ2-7	CASSVTGPYEQYF
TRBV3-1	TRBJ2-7	CASSQDIAPASGSTYEQYF
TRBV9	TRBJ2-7	CASSVDLSGSYEQYF
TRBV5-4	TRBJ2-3	CASKRGGGLSTDTQYF
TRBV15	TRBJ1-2	CATSREQGNYYGYTF
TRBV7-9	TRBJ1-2	CASSLATQGDYGYTF
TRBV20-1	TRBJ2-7	CSARGGLDYEQYF
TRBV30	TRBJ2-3	CAWSARSFRTDTQYF
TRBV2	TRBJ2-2	CASSEEGTGITGELFF
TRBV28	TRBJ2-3	CASRETGPGDTQYF
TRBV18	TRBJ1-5	CASSPPGGPQHF
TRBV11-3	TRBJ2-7	CASSFRQGLGEQYF
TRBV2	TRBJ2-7	CASRPSGTPYEQYF